This T cell receptor beta chain was obtained from a study of PD-L1 blockade in urothelial cancer. Study at large: Median T cell yield from blood was roughly 140,000.

Clones were sequenced by immunoSEQ multiplex PCR, and TCRdb holds only the in-frame ones, with some missing. The sample lists tens of thousands of clones, around 85% occurring once. Noted time point: pretreatment peripheral blood. Germline V gene sequence: CDR1 LGHNA, CDR2 YNFKEQ. V lost 1 base to trimming and J lost 9 bases; unmatched junction nucleotides: 10. The CDR3 extends over 16 amino acids. Study-level results: Survival was better when pretreatment blood TCR clonality fell below the median.

Regarding this clone: What it recognizes is unknown.

The sequencing here drew on PBMCs, taken around atezolizumab (anti-PD-L1) treatment. The chain combines TRBV4-2 with TRBJ2-1; 9 positions match TRBD2. This receptor was identified in a man between 60 and 70 years old with urothelial cancer. CDR3 sequence (DNA): TGTGCCAGCAGCCAAGCATCCCGGCGGGGGGGCACTGAGCAGTTCTTC. It is translated as CASSQASRRGGTEQFF.